These T cell receptor beta chains were read from a single sample in a study of T-cell reconstitution after alpha-beta-depleted transplantation in children. TCRdb independently ran MiXCR on the PCR reads; one entry per CDR3 protein. The repertoire holds approximately 110,000 distinct CDR3 sequences, 20% to 25% seen once, with more than 9% in the top ten. Sequenced here: PBMCs, mostly from graft donor cells, sampled 180 days after TCRalphabeta/CD19-depleted stem cell transplant. The receptor source for this set is a male patient aged 2-10 years who had a stem cell transplant for chronic granulomatous disease, so the T cells may come from the graft donor. The CDR3 runs from the conserved cysteine through the conserved F or W. A D gene is named only where the DNA matches it firmly. Size is omitted from some rows. Given values are once, few, many or a class for expanded clones.

v_gene: TRBV5-5
abundance: NA
d_gene: NA
j_gene: TRBJ2-7
len: 14
CDR3aa: CASSLVRYDNEQYF
CDR3nt: TGTGCCAGCAGCTTGGTGCGGTATGACAACGAGCAGTACTTC

v_gene: TRBV12-3/TRBV12-4
abundance: many
d_gene: TRBD1
j_gene: TRBJ2-5
len: 16
CDR3aa: CASSLLTWGQVETQYF
CDR3nt: TGTGCCAGCAGTTTACTTACTTGGGGACAGGTAGAGACCCAGTACTTC

v_gene: TRBV20-1
abundance: many
d_gene: TRBD1
j_gene: TRBJ2-3
len: 13
CDR3aa: CSAKRGDRVFSYF
CDR3nt: TGCAGTGCTAAACGAGGGGACAGGGTTTTCAGTTATTTT

v_gene: TRBV7-3
abundance: NA
d_gene: TRBD2
j_gene: TRBJ2-1
len: 15
CDR3aa: CASSPIAGAGSEQFF
CDR3nt: TGTGCCAGCAGCCCAATAGCGGGGGCGGGTAGTGAGCAGTTCTTC

v_gene: TRBV9
abundance: many
d_gene: NA
j_gene: TRBJ1-1
len: 14
CDR3aa: CASSGRLVNTEAFF
CDR3nt: TGTGCCAGCAGCGGACGACTGGTGAACACTGAAGCTTTCTTT

v_gene: TRBV20-1
abundance: many
d_gene: NA
j_gene: TRBJ1-1
len: 13
CDR3aa: CSAIYSMNTEAFF
CDR3nt: TGCAGTGCTATCTACAGCATGAACACTGAAGCTTTCTTT

v_gene: TRBV4-3
abundance: few
d_gene: NA
j_gene: TRBJ1-5
len: 14
CDR3aa: CASSQDLTDQPQHF
CDR3nt: TGCGCCAGCAGCCAAGACCTGACAGATCAGCCCCAGCATTTT

v_gene: TRBV29-1
abundance: few
d_gene: TRBD2
j_gene: TRBJ2-1
len: 13
CDR3aa: CTLRLAGGNEQFF
CDR3nt: TGCACCTTGCGGCTAGCGGGAGGCAATGAGCAGTTCTTC

v_gene: TRBV7-2
abundance: many
d_gene: NA
j_gene: TRBJ2-2
len: 13
CDR3aa: CASSGGWAGELFF
CDR3nt: TGTGCCAGCAGCGGTGGTTGGGCCGGGGAGCTGTTTTTT

v_gene: TRBV10-3
abundance: NA
d_gene: NA
j_gene: TRBJ2-3
len: 13
CDR3aa: CAINTGNTDTQYF
CDR3nt: TGTGCCATCAACACAGGAAACACAGATACGCAGTATTTT

v_gene: TRBV5-6
abundance: NA
d_gene: NA
j_gene: TRBJ2-5
len: 15
CDR3aa: CASSSTWEGEETQYF
CDR3nt: TGTGCCAGCAGCTCCACCTGGGAGGGGGAAGAGACCCAGTACTTC

v_gene: TRBV6-6
abundance: many
d_gene: TRBD2
j_gene: TRBJ2-1
len: 15
CDR3aa: CASSAPTGGDNEQFF
CDR3nt: TGTGCCAGCAGCGCTCCGACGGGAGGGGACAATGAGCAGTTCTTC

v_gene: TRBV5-1
abundance: NA
d_gene: TRBD1
j_gene: TRBJ1-2
len: 15
CDR3aa: CASSNRDRASHGYTF
CDR3nt: TGCGCCAGCAGCAACCGGGACAGGGCTTCCCATGGCTACACCTTC

v_gene: TRBV10-3
abundance: NA
d_gene: NA
j_gene: TRBJ2-5
len: 14
CDR3aa: CAISVQGIGETQYF
CDR3nt: TGTGCCATCAGTGTTCAGGGTATTGGAGAGACCCAGTACTTC

v_gene: TRBV19
abundance: many
d_gene: TRBD2
j_gene: TRBJ2-7
len: 16
CDR3aa: CASRDRSGRAPYEQYF
CDR3nt: TGTGCCAGTCGTGACCGAAGCGGGAGGGCCCCCTACGAGCAGTACTTC

v_gene: TRBV29-1
abundance: few
d_gene: TRBD1
j_gene: TRBJ2-7
len: 15
CDR3aa: CSVEESQDRDYEQYF
CDR3nt: TGCAGCGTTGAAGAGAGTCAGGACAGGGACTACGAGCAGTACTTC

v_gene: TRBV12-3/TRBV12-4
abundance: NA
d_gene: NA
j_gene: TRBJ2-7
len: 14
CDR3aa: CASSFQGISYEQYF
CDR3nt: TGTGCCAGCAGTTTTCAGGGGATCTCCTACGAGCAGTACTTC

v_gene: TRBV20-1
abundance: many
d_gene: NA
j_gene: TRBJ1-2
len: 12
CDR3aa: CSARWVSDGYTF
CDR3nt: TGCAGTGCCCGGTGGGTCTCGGATGGCTACACCTTC

v_gene: TRBV12-3/TRBV12-4
abundance: NA
d_gene: NA
j_gene: TRBJ2-1
len: 14
CDR3aa: CASSPRQVVDEQFF
CDR3nt: TGTGCCAGCAGTCCCAGACAGGTTGTGGATGAGCAGTTCTTC

v_gene: TRBV20-1
abundance: NA
d_gene: TRBD2
j_gene: TRBJ2-3
len: 15
CDR3aa: CSARTSGSGTDTQYF
CDR3nt: TGCAGTGCTAGAACTAGCGGGAGCGGCACAGATACGCAGTATTTT

v_gene: TRBV20-1
abundance: NA
d_gene: TRBD2
j_gene: TRBJ2-3
len: 16
CDR3aa: CSVPRRLAGIEDTQYF
CDR3nt: TGCAGTGTCCCACGACGACTAGCGGGAATAGAAGATACGCAGTATTTT

v_gene: TRBV12-3/TRBV12-4
abundance: NA
d_gene: TRBD1
j_gene: TRBJ1-2
len: 14
CDR3aa: CASSTGTGGYGYTF
CDR3nt: TGTGCCAGCAGCACCGGGACAGGGGGATATGGCTACACCTTC

v_gene: TRBV5-5
abundance: many
d_gene: NA
j_gene: TRBJ1-2
len: 13
CDR3aa: CASSFTEVYGYTF
CDR3nt: TGTGCCAGCAGCTTCACGGAAGTCTATGGCTACACCTTC

v_gene: TRBV18
abundance: NA
d_gene: NA
j_gene: TRBJ2-5
len: 15
CDR3aa: CASSHASEGIETQYF
CDR3nt: TGTGCCAGCTCTCATGCTTCGGAGGGGATAGAGACCCAGTACTTC

v_gene: TRBV6-7
abundance: few
d_gene: NA
j_gene: TRBJ2-7
len: 15
CDR3aa: CASLSLRLESYEQYF
CDR3nt: TGTGCCAGTCTGTCTCTCCGTCTCGAATCCTACGAGCAGTACTTC

v_gene: TRBV27
abundance: many
d_gene: TRBD1
j_gene: TRBJ1-4
len: 15
CDR3aa: CASSGYRGTNEKLFF
CDR3nt: TGTGCCAGCAGTGGGTACAGGGGGACTAATGAAAAACTGTTTTTT

v_gene: TRBV20-1
abundance: few
d_gene: NA
j_gene: TRBJ1-2
len: 11
CDR3aa: CSAERGAGYTF
CDR3nt: TGCAGTGCGGAAAGAGGGGCTGGCTACACCTTC

v_gene: TRBV12-3/TRBV12-4
abundance: few
d_gene: NA
j_gene: TRBJ2-1
len: 14
CDR3aa: CASSFRRSYNEQFF
CDR3nt: TGTGCCAGCAGTTTCCGGAGGAGCTACAATGAGCAGTTCTTC

v_gene: TRBV20-1
abundance: NA
d_gene: NA
j_gene: TRBJ2-5
len: 13
CDR3aa: CSARGSLVETQYF
CDR3nt: TGCAGTGCTAGAGGTTCCTTAGTGGAGACCCAGTACTTC

v_gene: TRBV24-1
abundance: few
d_gene: NA
j_gene: TRBJ2-3
len: 14
CDR3aa: CATSPGYSTDTQYF
CDR3nt: TGTGCCACCAGTCCGGGGTACAGCACAGATACGCAGTATTTT

v_gene: TRBV10-2
abundance: few
d_gene: NA
j_gene: TRBJ2-2
len: 16
CDR3aa: CASSEPRVLSTGELFF
CDR3nt: TGCGCCAGCAGTGAGCCCAGGGTCCTCTCCACCGGGGAGCTGTTTTTT

v_gene: TRBV5-1
abundance: many
d_gene: NA
j_gene: TRBJ2-7
len: 15
CDR3aa: CASSLTGQGGYEQYF
CDR3nt: TGCGCCAGCAGCTTGACGGGTCAAGGGGGATACGAGCAGTACTTC

v_gene: TRBV18
abundance: many
d_gene: NA
j_gene: TRBJ2-5
len: 12
CDR3aa: CASSPPLETQYF
CDR3nt: TGTGCCAGCTCACCACCCTTGGAGACCCAGTACTTC

v_gene: TRBV20-1
abundance: few
d_gene: TRBD1
j_gene: TRBJ1-2
len: 16
CDR3aa: CSARGGTGGANYGYTF
CDR3nt: TGCAGTGCGAGAGGTGGGACAGGGGGCGCCAACTATGGCTACACCTTC

v_gene: TRBV12-3/TRBV12-4
abundance: few
d_gene: TRBD2
j_gene: TRBJ2-1
len: 16
CDR3aa: CASSPSSGRAIHEQFF
CDR3nt: TGTGCCAGCAGTCCCTCTAGCGGGAGGGCCATTCATGAGCAGTTCTTC

v_gene: TRBV5-6
abundance: few
d_gene: NA
j_gene: TRBJ2-7
len: 13
CDR3aa: CASSLGVGVEQYF
CDR3nt: TGTGCCAGCAGCTTGGGGGTCGGGGTCGAGCAGTACTTC

v_gene: TRBV4-3
abundance: many
d_gene: TRBD2
j_gene: TRBJ2-5
len: 18
CDR3aa: CASSQGQGLAGGQETQYF
CDR3nt: TGCGCCAGCAGCCAAGGTCAAGGCTTAGCGGGGGGCCAAGAGACCCAGTACTTC

v_gene: TRBV6-4
abundance: few
d_gene: NA
j_gene: TRBJ2-3
len: 13
CDR3aa: CASSDSLGDTQYF
CDR3nt: TGTGCCAGCAGTGACTCTTTGGGAGATACGCAGTATTTT

v_gene: TRBV18
abundance: NA
d_gene: TRBD2
j_gene: TRBJ2-7
len: 14
CDR3aa: CASSPSSGSGEQYF
CDR3nt: TGTGCCAGCTCACCCTCTAGCGGGAGTGGGGAGCAGTACTTC

v_gene: TRBV18
abundance: few
d_gene: TRBD1
j_gene: TRBJ2-3
len: 14
CDR3aa: CASSPRQGPDTQYF
CDR3nt: TGTGCCAGCTCACCCCGACAGGGACCAGATACGCAGTATTTT

v_gene: TRBV4-3
abundance: many
d_gene: TRBD1
j_gene: TRBJ2-1
len: 15
CDR3aa: CASSQEDRAYNEQFF
CDR3nt: TGCGCCAGCAGCCAAGAGGACAGGGCATACAATGAGCAGTTCTTC

v_gene: TRBV5-6
abundance: many
d_gene: NA
j_gene: TRBJ2-2
len: 11
CDR3aa: CASENTGELFF
CDR3nt: TGTGCCAGTGAGAACACCGGGGAGCTGTTTTTT

v_gene: TRBV7-9
abundance: many
d_gene: NA
j_gene: TRBJ2-5
len: 14
CDR3aa: CASSPIRGQETQYF
CDR3nt: TGTGCCAGCAGTCCAATCCGGGGCCAAGAGACCCAGTACTTC

v_gene: TRBV30
abundance: many
d_gene: NA
j_gene: TRBJ2-3
len: 12
CDR3aa: CAWSVLPGQQYF
CDR3nt: TGTGCCTGGAGTGTACTACCGGGACAGCAGTATTTT

v_gene: TRBV12-3/TRBV12-4
abundance: few
d_gene: TRBD2
j_gene: TRBJ2-1
len: 17
CDR3aa: CASSPSTGRASYNEQFF
CDR3nt: TGTGCCAGCAGTCCCTCTACTGGGAGGGCGTCCTACAATGAGCAGTTCTTC

v_gene: TRBV12-3/TRBV12-4
abundance: few
d_gene: TRBD2
j_gene: TRBJ2-3
len: 17
CDR3aa: CASSPQRSGGRTDTQYF
CDR3nt: TGTGCCAGCAGTCCCCAACGTAGCGGGGGACGCACAGATACGCAGTATTTT

v_gene: TRBV3-1
abundance: many
d_gene: NA
j_gene: TRBJ2-7
len: 16
CDR3aa: CASSQVFSAPSYEQYF
CDR3nt: TGTGCCAGCAGCCAAGTCTTTAGCGCACCATCCTACGAGCAGTACTTC

v_gene: TRBV6-2/TRBV6-3
abundance: few
d_gene: NA
j_gene: TRBJ2-1
len: 13
CDR3aa: CASSQSGGNEQFF
CDR3nt: TGTGCCAGCAGTCAGTCTGGGGGGAATGAGCAGTTCTTC

v_gene: TRBV20-1
abundance: NA
d_gene: NA
j_gene: TRBJ1-2
len: 14
CDR3aa: CSARVRPASYGYTF
CDR3nt: TGCAGTGCTAGAGTTAGGCCAGCGTCCTATGGCTACACCTTC

v_gene: TRBV12-3/TRBV12-4
abundance: few
d_gene: NA
j_gene: TRBJ2-6
len: 18
CDR3aa: CASSTNRGKISGANGLTF
CDR3nt: TGTGCCAGCAGTACCAACAGAGGAAAAATCTCTGGGGCCAACGGCCTGACTTTC

v_gene: TRBV12-3/TRBV12-4
abundance: NA
d_gene: NA
j_gene: TRBJ2-1
len: 14
CDR3aa: CASSLGTANNEQFF
CDR3nt: TGTGCCAGCAGTTTAGGGACAGCGAACAATGAGCAGTTCTTC

v_gene: TRBV20-1
abundance: many
d_gene: NA
j_gene: TRBJ2-2
len: 13
CDR3aa: CSASGRNTGELFF
CDR3nt: TGCAGTGCTAGCGGGAGGAACACCGGGGAGCTGTTTTTT

v_gene: TRBV29-1
abundance: NA
d_gene: NA
j_gene: TRBJ2-1
len: 14
CDR3aa: CSVLGGLTRNEQFF
CDR3nt: TGCAGCGTCCTAGGTGGACTAACCCGCAATGAGCAGTTCTTC

v_gene: TRBV14
abundance: few
d_gene: TRBD1
j_gene: TRBJ2-4
len: 13
CDR3aa: CASSRNRGNIQYF
CDR3nt: TGTGCCAGCAGCCGAAACAGGGGGAACATTCAGTACTTC

v_gene: TRBV7-2
abundance: NA
d_gene: NA
j_gene: TRBJ2-3
len: 16
CDR3aa: CASSSAGLTLTDTQYF
CDR3nt: TGTGCCAGCAGCTCCGCCGGGCTGACTCTCACAGATACGCAGTATTTT

v_gene: TRBV12-3/TRBV12-4
abundance: NA
d_gene: NA
j_gene: TRBJ2-7
len: 13
CDR3aa: CASRNQVTYEQYF
CDR3nt: TGTGCCAGCAGGAACCAGGTAACCTACGAGCAGTACTTC

v_gene: TRBV28
abundance: NA
d_gene: NA
j_gene: TRBJ2-7
len: 13
CDR3aa: CASTTAPTYEQYF
CDR3nt: TGTGCCAGCACGACTGCGCCCACCTACGAGCAGTACTTC

v_gene: TRBV12-3/TRBV12-4
abundance: once
d_gene: TRBD1
j_gene: TRBJ1-3
len: 15
CDR3aa: CASSPGQGRENTIYF
CDR3nt: TGTGCCAGCAGCCCCGGACAGGGGCGGGAAAACACCATATATTTT

v_gene: TRBV25-1
abundance: few
d_gene: NA
j_gene: TRBJ2-3
len: 14
CDR3aa: CASSMRGSTDTQYF
CDR3nt: TGTGCCAGCAGTATGCGGGGTAGCACAGATACGCAGTATTTT

v_gene: TRBV5-5
abundance: few
d_gene: NA
j_gene: TRBJ2-5
len: 12
CDR3aa: CASRVRQETQYF
CDR3nt: TGTGCCAGCAGGGTCCGCCAAGAGACCCAGTACTTC